Shown below are 15 T cell receptor beta chains from a single sample sequenced in a study of blood T cells in healthy people across ages. A second PCR, run for about 7 to 11 cycles, used a sample-barcoded 5' primer plus a J-beta primer mix. TCRdb reanalysed the 5' RACE reads using MiXCR and keeps one entry per CDR3 protein. Among 850,000 to 1,300,000 distinct CDR3 sequences listed, under 55% were seen once. Material for sequencing was blood. The receptors shown here come from a woman in her sixties in good health.

This clonotype was picked up a small number of times. The rearrangement uses TRBV7-2 and TRBJ2-1; 11 bases fit TRBD1. The CDR3 spans 14 residues. With 5 bases clipped from V and 6 bases from J, the junction kept 3 bases outside the gene matches. Germline assignment: CDR1 SGHTA and CDR2 FQGNSA. CDR3: CASSKDRGPNEQFF. The CDR3 bases are TGTGCCAGCAGCAAGGACAGGGGGCCCAATGAGCAGTTCTTC.

This chain connects TRBV14 to TRBJ1-6; 8 bases agree with TRBD1. The CDR3 runs 13 residues. Germline-derived CDR1 and CDR2 are SGHDN and FVKESK. J was trimmed by 12 bases and V by 4 bases; bases with no gene match: 5. CDR3 region: CASSRVDRGPLHF. Written as DNA, the CDR3 is TGTGCCAGCAGCCGTGTAGACAGGGGACCCCTCCACTTT.

The rearrangement links TRBV20-1 to TRBJ2-3, with 11 bases lining up with TRBD2. CDR1 is DFQATT, CDR2 SNEGSKA, per germline (reference sequence). J lost 3 bases, V lost 5 bases, and 16 bases had no gene match. This CDR3 region has 18 residues. This chain's CDR3 is CSAHPWLAGGGRTDTQYF. In DNA, the CDR3 is TGCAGTGCTCACCCCTGGCTAGCGGGAGGAGGGCGGACAGATACGCAGTATTTT.

J is TRBJ2-5 and V is TRBV5-6, with TRBD2 as a possible D gene (6 bases). The CDR3 contains 14 residues. Germline V gene sequence: CDR1 SGHDT, CDR2 YYEEEE. The V end was cut by 5 bases, the J end by 3 bases, with 14 bases between. As DNA, the CDR3 is TGTGCCAGCAGTCAGATTGGAGGGGAAGAGACCCAGTACTTC. Amino acids: CASSQIGGEETQYF. The whole variable domain, remainder taken from reference TRBV5-6 and TRBJ2-5, is DAGVTQSPTHLIKTRGQQVTLRCSPKSGHDTVSWYQQALGQGPQFIFQYYEEEERQRGNFPDRFSGHQFPNYSSELNVNALLLGDSALYLCASSQIGGEETQYFGPGTRLLVL.

This clonotype was observed many times. J is TRBJ2-7 and V is TRBV4-1; D ambiguous. The CDR3 contains 16 residues. V gave up 0 bases and J gave up 3 bases, with 15 bases separating them. CDR1 is MGHRA, CDR2 YSYEKL, per germline. CDR3 residues: CASSQDIRSSDYEQYF. The CDR3 bases are TGCGCCAGCAGCCAAGATATAAGAAGTTCCGACTACGAGCAGTACTTC.

This chain joins TRBV3-1 and TRBJ2-2; no firm D call. Germline V lookup: CDR1 LGHDT, CDR2 YNNKEL (reference sequence). Between the trimmed V and J ends, which lost 1 base and 5 bases, there was a span of 8 bases. This CDR3 has 14 residues. The CDR3 DNA follows: TGTGCCAGCAGCCAAGGTCAAGGGACCGGGGAGCTGTTTTTT. This translates into CASSQGQGTGELFF.

The sample holds one count of this clonotype. V usage is TRBV7-8 and J usage is TRBJ2-1; possible D gene TRBD1, 5 bases. Germline lookup yields CDR1 SGHVS and CDR2 FQNEAQ. CDR3 length: 15 amino acids. The V end was cut by 4 bases, the J end by 3 bases, with 13 bases between. CDR3 bases: TGTGCCAGCAGCTCCCGTGGTGACAGCTACAATGAGCAGTTCTTC. Its protein product is CASSSRGDSYNEQFF.

This clonotype was seen a handful of times. V gene TRBV24-1 combines with J gene TRBJ2-5; TRBD2 agrees at 13 bases. CDR3 size: 17 residues. Per germline, CDR1 KGHDR and CDR2 SFDVKD. Trimming removed 9 bases from V and 5 bases from J; junction bases left unmatched: 14. This CDR3 reads CATSSRLAGGPSETQYF. CDR3 sequence (DNA): TGTGCCACCTCCAGCAGACTAGCGGGAGGCCCATCGGAGACCCAGTACTTC.

The table lists this clonotype with a few counts. One junction end disagrees with the germline gene, perhaps due to a read error. V usage is TRBV10-3 and J usage is TRBJ1-2; D call uncertain. This CDR3 is built from 18 residues. Germline V lookup: CDR1 ENHRY, CDR2 SYGVKD. CDR3 sequence (DNA): TGTGCCATCAGCGAGTCATCAGGCGGAGATCGAGCCAATTATGGCTACACCTTC. Translating gives CAISESSGGDRANYGYTF.

The chain combines TRBV6-5 with TRBJ1-2; 12 positions agree with TRBD1. The germline gives CDR1 MNHEY, CDR2 SVGAGI. Unmatched junction bases numbered 6, after V lost 0 bases and J lost 4 bases. This CDR3 contains 17 residues. The CDR3 loop reads CASSYSGTGGAGYGYTF. CDR3 coding DNA: TGTGCCAGCAGTTACTCTGGGACAGGGGGCGCTGGCTATGGCTACACCTTC.

This clonotype was seen a handful of times. This chain links TRBV29-1 with TRBJ2-1, with D possibly matching TRBD1 (6 bases). Germline values: CDR1 SQVTM, CDR2 ANQGSEA. V lost 7 bases, J lost 4 bases, and 23 bases lay in between. The CDR3 extends over 16 amino acids. This CDR3 reads CSATFFLRGSYNEQFF. In nucleotides, the CDR3 is TGCAGCGCCACCTTCTTCCTCAGGGGAAGTTACAATGAGCAGTTCTTC.

The chain joins TRBV7-2 to TRBJ1-5; TRBD1 might be the D (5 bases). The CDR3 loop spans 15 amino acids. Trimming took off 1 base at V and 3 bases at J, with 10 bases between the two ends. The germline V gene has CDR1 SGHTA and CDR2 FQGNSA. This chain's CDR3 is CASSLVGGNNQPQHF. The CDR3 region has the DNA TGTGCCAGCAGCTTAGTCGGGGGAAACAATCAGCCCCAGCATTTT.

The CDR3 loop reads CASSSASGRALFEDEQYF. The CDR3, as DNA: TGTGCCAGCAGCTCGGCTAGCGGGAGGGCCCTGTTCGAGGATGAGCAGTACTTC. The chain links TRBV11-2 to TRBJ2-5, with 12 bases identical to TRBD2. The germline V gene has CDR1 SGHAT and CDR2 FQNNGV. This CDR3 contains 18 residues. Germline trimming cut 4 bases from V and 11 bases from J; bases unmatched to any gene: 20. The entire variable domain, with the rest obtained from reference TRBV11-2 and TRBJ2-5, is as follows: EAGVAQSPRYKIIEKRQSVAFWCNPISGHATLYWYQQILGQGPKLLIQFQNNGVVDDSQLPKDRFSAERLKGVDSTLKIQPAKLEDSAVYLCASSSASGRALFEDEQYFGPGTRLLVL.

The gene calls are TRBV10-3 and TRBJ2-1, with D hard to call. Between the trimmed V and J ends, which lost 6 bases and 0 bases, there was a span of 15 bases. Germline CDR1 reads ENHRY; CDR2 reads SYGVKD. The CDR3 runs 16 residues. The CDR3 sequence: CAIRDGGGVSYNEQFF. The CDR3 region has the DNA TGTGCCATCAGGGACGGTGGTGGGGTCTCCTACAATGAGCAGTTCTTC.

The chain has TRBV20-1 and TRBJ1-4; the match to TRBD1 covers 10 bases. CDR3 size: 15 residues. V lost 5 bases, J lost 8 bases, and 11 bases stayed unmatched. The germline V gene has CDR1 DFQATT and CDR2 SNEGSKA (reference sequence). The CDR3 nucleotides read TGCAGTGCTGGACCAGACAGGGGGCGCGGAGAAAAACTGTTTTTT. This gives the protein CSAGPDRGRGEKLFF.